The 16 T cell receptor beta chains presented below share a single source sample, sequenced in a study of T cells in pancreatic ductal adenocarcinoma. The selected patients with pancreatic ductal adenocarcinoma had surgery but no neoadjuvant therapy. Here immunoSEQ multiplex PCR was the method, and the copy in TCRdb shows in-frame clones only, minus some. The sample holds 30,000 or so clones; approximately 94% are singletons and the top ten take 2.2%. Material for sequencing was PBMCs. The receptors come from a human donor with pancreatic ductal adenocarcinoma.

This clone was seen just once. The chain joins TRBV19 to TRBJ2-3; tentatively, D is TRBD1 or TRBD2 (6 bases each). Trimming took off 3 bases at V and 5 bases at J, with 21 bases between the two ends. CDR1 LNHDA and CDR2 SQIVND come from the germline V gene (reference sequence). The CDR3 is 17 amino acids. CDR3: CASSITPYTGAVDTQYF. CDR3 nucleotides: TGTGCCAGTAGTATTACCCCATATACGGGGGCGGTAGATACGCAGTATTTT.

This chain connects TRBV14 to TRBJ2-2; D possibly matches TRBD1 or TRBD2 (5 bases each). V shed 0 bases and J shed 6 bases, with 8 bases lying between them. This CDR3 has 14 residues. CDR1 and CDR2 (germline): SGHDN, FVKESK. CDR3 sequence reads: CASSQDLGPGELFF. Here the CDR3 DNA reads TGTGCCAGCAGCCAAGATCTGGGACCCGGGGAGCTGTTTTTT.

The chain recombines TRBV5-4 with TRBJ2-3; D is undetermined. Per germline, CDR1 SGHNT and CDR2 YYREEE (reference sequence). V was pared by 1 base and J by 3 bases, with 9 bases between. The CDR3 contains 14 residues. This CDR3 is CASSLRVGTDTQYF. The CDR3 nucleotides read TGTGCCAGCAGCTTGAGAGTTGGTACAGATACGCAGTATTTT.

This clone appeared once. The chain recombines TRBV5-1 with TRBJ1-1; 8 nucleotides line up with TRBD1. With V trimmed by 3 bases and J by 5 bases, 6 bases remained unmatched. The CDR3 length is 14 residues. From germline, CDR1 is SGHRS and CDR2 YFSETQ. CDR3 bases: TGCGCCAGCAGCTGGGCAGGGGGCGGGACTGAAGCTTTCTTT. This gives the protein CASSWAGGGTEAFF.

This clone showed up just once. The V gene is TRBV7-2, the J gene TRBJ2-7; tentatively, D is TRBD2 (6 bases). Germline-derived CDR1 and CDR2 are SGHTA and FQGNSA. V lost 5 bases, J lost 11 bases, and 25 bases lay in between. This CDR3 is 15 amino acids long. The CDR3 DNA is TGTGCCAGCAGCGCTCAGACAACGGGGGACTCGGGGGAGTACTTC. Amino acids: CASSAQTTGDSGEYF.

This sequence joins TRBV18 and TRBJ1-4, with D tentatively TRBD1 (5 bases). The CDR3 spans 17 residues. Germline loops: CDR1 KGHSH, CDR2 LQKENI. Trimming cost V 2 bases and J 4 bases, with 17 bases left between them. This CDR3 reads CASSPGFSTVYNEKLFF. The CDR3 coding sequence is TGTGCCAGCTCACCAGGGTTTTCGACAGTCTATAATGAAAAACTGTTTTTT.

The chain uses TRBV4-2 and TRBJ1-6; D uncertain. The CDR3 totals 16 residues. Germline V CDR1 and CDR2: LGHNA, YNFKEQ. V was shortened by 0 bases and J by 7 bases, with 13 bases between the two germline ends. CDR3: CASSQDQNTGNSPLHF. The CDR3 nucleotides are TGTGCCAGCAGCCAAGATCAGAATACGGGGAATTCACCCCTCCACTTT.

The V gene is TRBV5-4, the J gene TRBJ1-1, with 7 bases matching TRBD1. Looked up from germline, CDR1 is SGHNT and CDR2 is YYREEE (reference sequence). V shed 2 bases and J 1 base; nucleotides not matched to a gene: 5. This CDR3 is built from 15 residues. The CDR3 here is CASSLFDRANTEAFF. The CDR3, as DNA: TGTGCCAGCAGCTTATTCGACAGGGCGAACACTGAAGCTTTCTTT.

V gene TRBV28 combines with J gene TRBJ2-1, with 15 positions matching TRBD2. The germline V gene encodes CDR1 MDHEN and CDR2 SYDVKM. This CDR3 is built from 15 residues. V was clipped by 6 bases and J by 10 bases; unmatched bases: 7. The CDR3 is CASSPGTSGRREQFF. Written as DNA, the CDR3 is TGTGCCAGCAGCCCCGGGACTAGCGGGAGGAGGGAGCAGTTCTTC.

This clone was detected only once. The chain carries TRBV11-2 and TRBJ1-2, with D possibly being TRBD1 (6 bases). From germline, CDR1 is SGHAT and CDR2 FQNNGV. Trimming stripped 0 bases from V and 7 bases from J, with 12 bases between. The CDR3 loop spans 14 amino acids. CDR3 in amino acids: CASSLENRAGGYTF. The CDR3 nucleotides are TGTGCCAGCAGCTTAGAAAACAGGGCCGGTGGCTACACCTTC.

The V gene is TRBV25-1, the J gene TRBJ1-3; D perhaps matches TRBD1 (5 bases). From germline, CDR1 is MGHDK and CDR2 SYGVNS. Trimming pared 0 bases from V and 2 bases from J, leaving 8 bases between. This CDR3 has 15 residues. The DNA for the CDR3 is TGTGCCAGCAGTGAATATGGGGGGGCTGGAAACACCATATATTTT. This codes for CASSEYGGAGNTIYF. The variable domain in full, completed from reference TRBV25-1 and TRBJ1-3, reads EADIYQTPRYLVIGTGKKITLECSQTMGHDKMYWYQQDPGMELHLIHYSYGVNSTEKGDLSSESTVSRIRTEHFPLTLESARPSHTSQYLCASSEYGGAGNTIYFGEGSWLTVV.

The chain has TRBV5-6 and TRBJ1-1; perhaps TRBD1 as D (6 bases). The CDR3 covers 16 residues. CDR1 and CDR2 from the germline V gene are SGHDT and YYEEEE. V was clipped by 0 bases and J by 0 bases, with 12 bases between them. CDR3 sequence (DNA): TGTGCCAGCAGCTTGGGTACAGGGTTAATGAACACTGAAGCTTTCTTT. This encodes CASSLGTGLMNTEAFF.

V gene TRBV19 combines with J gene TRBJ2-3; 9 bases map to TRBD1. V was pared by 5 bases and J by 4 bases, with 4 bases of the junction left unmatched. The germline gives CDR1 LNHDA, CDR2 SQIVND (reference sequence). The CDR3 extends over 14 amino acids. CDR3 region: CASSQRQGADTQYF. The CDR3 nucleotides are TGTGCCAGTAGTCAACGACAGGGGGCAGATACGCAGTATTTT.

Only one count was recorded for this clone. The chain carries TRBV18 and TRBJ2-7; a possible D gene is TRBD1 (7 bases). Trimming took 3 bases from V and 4 from J, leaving 16 bases between them. This CDR3 contains 15 residues. The germline CDR1 and CDR2 sequences are KGHSH and LQKENI. CDR3: CASSPQGDFGYEQYF. As DNA, the CDR3 is TGTGCCAGCTCACCGCAGGGGGACTTTGGATACGAGCAGTACTTC.

The rearrangement uses TRBV29-1 and TRBJ2-1; 8 bases line up with TRBD2. The trim removed 4 bases at V and 6 bases at J, leaving 5 bases unmatched. CDR3 size: 13 residues. The V gene's germline CDR1 is SQVTM and CDR2 ANQGSEA. CDR3 in amino acids: CSVAGRARNEQFF. CDR3 in DNA: TGCAGCGTTGCCGGGAGGGCCCGCAATGAGCAGTTCTTC.

This clone appeared once. This chain connects TRBV7-9 to TRBJ1-5; D is possibly TRBD1 (6 bases). The CDR3 runs to 15 residues. Germline CDR1 is SEHNR and CDR2 is FQNEAQ (reference sequence). The V and J ends lost 4 bases and 5 bases respectively, with 15 bases between them. CDR3 sequence (DNA): TGTGCCAGCAGCTCCCGCGGGGGGGGCGATCAGCCCCAGCATTTT. Amino acid sequence: CASSSRGGGDQPQHF.